This TCR beta chain was sequenced for a study of control samples from healthy donors and cancer patients. The CDR3 is 15 amino acids. The germline V gene encodes CDR1 SEHNR and CDR2 FQNEAQ (reference sequence). The junction had 7 bases not matched to a gene; V was cut back by 2 bases and J by 9 bases. Sequenced by immunoSEQ multiplex PCR; TCRdb stores in-frame clones only, minus some. The data hold about 92,000 clones, with roughly four fifths observed a single time. The chain uses TRBV7-9 and TRBJ2-1; 10 bases fit TRBD2. The TCR comes from an older woman in good health. Source material: blood. CDR3: CASSLSPAGGSEQFF. DNA for the CDR3: TGTGCCAGCAGCTTATCGCCAGCGGGAGGGAGTGAGCAGTTCTTC.